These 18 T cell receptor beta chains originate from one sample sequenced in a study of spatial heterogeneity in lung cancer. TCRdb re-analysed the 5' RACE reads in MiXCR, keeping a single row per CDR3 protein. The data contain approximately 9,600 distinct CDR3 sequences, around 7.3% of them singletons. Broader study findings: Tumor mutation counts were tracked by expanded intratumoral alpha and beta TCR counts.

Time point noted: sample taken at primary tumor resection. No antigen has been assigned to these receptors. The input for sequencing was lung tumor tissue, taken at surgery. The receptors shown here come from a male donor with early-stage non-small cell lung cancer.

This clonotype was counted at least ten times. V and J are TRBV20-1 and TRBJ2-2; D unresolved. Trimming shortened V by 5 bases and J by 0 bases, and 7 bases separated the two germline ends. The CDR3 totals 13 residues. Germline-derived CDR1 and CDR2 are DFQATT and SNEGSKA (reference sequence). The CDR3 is CSAPSPNTGELFF. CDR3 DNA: TGCAGTGCTCCCAGCCCGAACACCGGGGAGCTGTTTTTT.

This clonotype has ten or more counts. DNA for the CDR3: TGCAGTGCTAGCGTACTAGCGGAGGAGGGTGAGCAGTTCTTC. It translates to CSASVLAEEGEQFF. The chain carries TRBV20-1 and TRBJ2-1; 8 nucleotides match TRBD2. The CDR3 extends over 14 amino acids. CDR1 DFQATT and CDR2 SNEGSKA come from the germline V gene (reference sequence). V lost 3 bases to trimming and J lost 9 bases; unmatched junction nucleotides: 10.

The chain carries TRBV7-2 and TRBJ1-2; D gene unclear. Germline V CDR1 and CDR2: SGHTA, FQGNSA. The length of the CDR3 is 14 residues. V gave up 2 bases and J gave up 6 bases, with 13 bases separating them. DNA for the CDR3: TGTGCCAGCAGCTTACGGGCGTCCGTAAATGGCTACACCTTC. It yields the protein CASSLRASVNGYTF.

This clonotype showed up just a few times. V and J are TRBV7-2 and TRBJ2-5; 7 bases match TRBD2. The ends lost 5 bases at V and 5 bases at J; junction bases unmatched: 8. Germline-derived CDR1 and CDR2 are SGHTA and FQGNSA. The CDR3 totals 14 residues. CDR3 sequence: CASSAPGGRETQYF. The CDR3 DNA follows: TGTGCCAGCAGCGCGCCGGGGGGAAGGGAGACCCAGTACTTC.

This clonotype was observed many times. The CDR3 protein is CASSLDPGETQYF. Written as DNA, the CDR3 is TGTGCCAGCAGCTTAGATCCGGGGGAGACCCAGTACTTC. V gene TRBV7-9 combines with J gene TRBJ2-5; tentatively, D is TRBD2 (5 bases). This CDR3 is 13 amino acids long. The germline V gene has CDR1 SEHNR and CDR2 FQNEAQ (reference sequence). The germline V and J ends were trimmed by 1 base and 5 bases, with 8 bases remaining between them.

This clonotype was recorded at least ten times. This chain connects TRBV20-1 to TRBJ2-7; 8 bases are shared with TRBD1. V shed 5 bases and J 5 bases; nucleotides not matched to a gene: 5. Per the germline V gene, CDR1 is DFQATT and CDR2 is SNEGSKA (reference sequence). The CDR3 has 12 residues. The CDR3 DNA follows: TGCAGTGCTTCCTGGACAGGGAACGAGCAGTACTTC. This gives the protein CSASWTGNEQYF.

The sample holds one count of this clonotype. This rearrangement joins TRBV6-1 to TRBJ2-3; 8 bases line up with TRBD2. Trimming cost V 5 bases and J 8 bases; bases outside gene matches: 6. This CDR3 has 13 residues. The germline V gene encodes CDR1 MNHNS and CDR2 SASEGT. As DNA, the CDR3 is TGTGCCAGCAGTCCCGATAGCGGGGTTACGCAGTATTTT. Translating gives CASSPDSGVTQYF.

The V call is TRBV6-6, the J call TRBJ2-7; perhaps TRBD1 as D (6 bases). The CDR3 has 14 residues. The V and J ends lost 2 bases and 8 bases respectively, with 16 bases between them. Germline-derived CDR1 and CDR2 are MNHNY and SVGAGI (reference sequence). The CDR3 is CASSYEGTHGKQYF. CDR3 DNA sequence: TGTGCCAGCAGTTACGAGGGGACACATGGCAAGCAGTACTTC.

CDR3 in DNA: TGCAGTGCTAGAGCCCCGGGACAGGGGAGCGCAGATACGCAGTATTTT. Amino acid sequence: CSARAPGQGSADTQYF. V usage is TRBV20-1 and J usage is TRBJ2-3; 10 nucleotides match TRBD1. CDR1 and CDR2 from the germline V gene are DFQATT and SNEGSKA (reference sequence). CDR3 length equals 16 residues. V shed 1 base and J 4 bases; nucleotides not matched to a gene: 8.

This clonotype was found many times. The CDR3 nucleotides are TGTGCCACCAGCATCGGGACAGTGGGCACCGGGGAGCTGTTTTTT. As protein: CATSIGTVGTGELFF. V gene TRBV15 combines with J gene TRBJ2-2, with 7 bases lining up with TRBD1. Germline V lookup: CDR1 LNHNV, CDR2 YYDKDF (reference sequence). After removal of 4 bases from V and 4 bases from J, the junction contained 6 bases not matched to a gene. The CDR3 is 15 amino acids.

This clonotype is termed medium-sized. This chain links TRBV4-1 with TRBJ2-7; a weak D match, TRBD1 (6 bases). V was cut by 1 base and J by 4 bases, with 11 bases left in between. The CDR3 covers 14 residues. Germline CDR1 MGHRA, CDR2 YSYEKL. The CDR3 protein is CASSQGTVGYEQYF. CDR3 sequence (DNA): TGCGCCAGCAGCCAAGGGACAGTGGGTTACGAGCAGTACTTC.

DNA of the CDR3: TGTGCCAGCAGTTTAACCGGGACAGGGGAAGAGACCCAGTACTTC. Amino acid sequence: CASSLTGTGEETQYF. This rearrangement joins TRBV6-2 or TRBV6-3 to TRBJ2-5; 10 positions match TRBD1. The CDR3 consists of 15 residues. V shed 4 bases and J 3 bases; nucleotides not matched to a gene: 5. The germline gives CDR1 MNHEY, CDR2 SVGEGT.

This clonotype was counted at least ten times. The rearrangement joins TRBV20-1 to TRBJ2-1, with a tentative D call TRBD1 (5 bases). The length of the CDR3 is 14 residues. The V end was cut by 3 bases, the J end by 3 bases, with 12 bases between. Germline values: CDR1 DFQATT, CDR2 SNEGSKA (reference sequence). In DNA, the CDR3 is TGCAGTGCTAGCACCAACAGGTTCTACAATGAGCAGTTCTTC. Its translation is CSASTNRFYNEQFF.

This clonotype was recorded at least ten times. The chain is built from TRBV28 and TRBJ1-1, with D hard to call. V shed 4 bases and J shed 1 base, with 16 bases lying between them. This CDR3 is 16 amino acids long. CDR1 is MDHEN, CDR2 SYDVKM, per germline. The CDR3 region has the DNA TGTGCCAGCAGTTCGACTACCCCCGGAGGGAACACTGAAGCTTTCTTT. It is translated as CASSSTTPGGNTEAFF.

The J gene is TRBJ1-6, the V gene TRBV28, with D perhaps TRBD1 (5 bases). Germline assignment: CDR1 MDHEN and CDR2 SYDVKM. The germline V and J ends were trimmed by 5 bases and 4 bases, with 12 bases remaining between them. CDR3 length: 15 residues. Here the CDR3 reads CASSGGVIYNSPLHF. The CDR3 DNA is TGTGCCAGCAGTGGGGGAGTAATTTATAATTCACCCCTCCACTTT.

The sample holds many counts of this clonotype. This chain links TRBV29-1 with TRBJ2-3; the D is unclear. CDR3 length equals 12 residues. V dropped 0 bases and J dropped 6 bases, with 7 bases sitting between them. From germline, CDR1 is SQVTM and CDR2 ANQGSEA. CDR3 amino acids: CSVEEGMDTQYF. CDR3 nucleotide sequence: TGCAGCGTTGAAGAGGGTATGGATACGCAGTATTTT.

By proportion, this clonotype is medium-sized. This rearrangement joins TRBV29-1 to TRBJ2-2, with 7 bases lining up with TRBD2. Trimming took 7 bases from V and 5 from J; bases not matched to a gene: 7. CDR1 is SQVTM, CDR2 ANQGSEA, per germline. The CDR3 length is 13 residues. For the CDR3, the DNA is TGCAGCGCTACAATTAGCGGGACCGGGGAGCTGTTTTTT. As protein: CSATISGTGELFF.

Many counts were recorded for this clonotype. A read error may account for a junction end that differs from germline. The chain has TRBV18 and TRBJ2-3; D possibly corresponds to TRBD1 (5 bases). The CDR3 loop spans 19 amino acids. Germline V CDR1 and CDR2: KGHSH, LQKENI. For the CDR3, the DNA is TGTGCCAGCCCACCGTTTCGGACGCCGCAGGGCCCAGGCACAGATACGCAGTATTTT. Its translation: CASPPFRTPQGPGTDTQYF.